The clone carrying this T cell receptor beta chain was counted ten times or more. What it binds is unknown. Germline CDR1 is MNHEY and CDR2 is SVGAGI. The ends were cut back, 6 bases at V and 4 bases at J, with 22 bases in the middle. The CDR3 runs to 16 residues. A modified ARM-PCR protocol with three rounds of nested PCR amplified TCRbeta. MiXCR was run by TCRdb on the multiplex PCR reads, yielding one entry per CDR3 protein. The data hold about 85,000 distinct CDR3 sequences, with about three fifths observed a single time. This sample's RNA came from whole unsorted tissue. The sample belongs to a study of tumor and adjacent non-tumor tissue in lung cancer. About the research overall: Patients comprised about a dozen adenocarcinoma, 2 squamous cell carcinoma and 1 small cell lung cancer.

Study-wide results and caveats: Tumor tissue had significantly higher TCR diversity than normal lung.

The sequencing input was lung tumor tissue. The TCR comes from a man between 65 and 85 years old with non-small cell lung cancer. The chain employs TRBV6-5 and TRBJ2-7; D not certain. CDR3 nucleotide sequence: TGTGCCAGCAGCCCCTCCTTAAATACGGGTTGGTACGAGCAGTACTTC. This translates into CASSPSLNTGWYEQYF.